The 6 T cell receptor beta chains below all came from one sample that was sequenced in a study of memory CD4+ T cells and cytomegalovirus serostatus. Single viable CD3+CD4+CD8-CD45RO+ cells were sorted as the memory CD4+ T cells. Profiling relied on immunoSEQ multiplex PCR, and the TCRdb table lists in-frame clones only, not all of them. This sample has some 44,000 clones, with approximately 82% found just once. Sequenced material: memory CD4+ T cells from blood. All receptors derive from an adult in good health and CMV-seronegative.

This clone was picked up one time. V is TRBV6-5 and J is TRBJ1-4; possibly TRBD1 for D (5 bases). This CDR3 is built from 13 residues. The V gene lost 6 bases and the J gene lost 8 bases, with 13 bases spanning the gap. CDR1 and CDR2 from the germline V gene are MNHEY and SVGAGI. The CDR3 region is CASSQGVREKLFF. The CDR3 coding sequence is TGTGCCAGCAGCCAGGGTGTGCGCGAAAAACTGTTTTTT.

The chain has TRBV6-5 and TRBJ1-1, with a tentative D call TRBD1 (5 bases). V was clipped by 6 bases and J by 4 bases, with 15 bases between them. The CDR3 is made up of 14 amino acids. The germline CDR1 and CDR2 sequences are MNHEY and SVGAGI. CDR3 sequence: CASSRPGMGTEAFF. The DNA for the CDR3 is TGTGCCAGCAGCCGGCCAGGGATGGGCACTGAAGCTTTCTTT.

The CDR3 protein is CASSLASKRGNPYEQYF. The CDR3 bases are TGTGCCAGCAGCTTAGCATCAAAGCGGGGGAACCCCTACGAGCAGTACTTC. The rearrangement uses TRBV11-2 and TRBJ2-7; 8 bases fit TRBD2. CDR1 and CDR2 from the germline V gene are SGHAT and FQNNGV. The V and J ends lost 1 base and 2 bases, in that order; junction bases with no gene match: 10. The CDR3 length is 17 residues.

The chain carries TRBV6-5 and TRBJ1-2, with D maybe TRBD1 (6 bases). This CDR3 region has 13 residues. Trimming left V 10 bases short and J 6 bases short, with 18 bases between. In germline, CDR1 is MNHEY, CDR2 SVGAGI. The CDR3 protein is CATGSWGADGYTF. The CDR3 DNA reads TGTGCCACCGGGAGCTGGGGGGCGGATGGCTACACCTTC.

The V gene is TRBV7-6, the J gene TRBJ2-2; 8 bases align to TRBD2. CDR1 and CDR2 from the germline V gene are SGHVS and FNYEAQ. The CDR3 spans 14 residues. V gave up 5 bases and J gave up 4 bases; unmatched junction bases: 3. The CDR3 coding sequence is TGTGCCAGCAGCGTCGGGGGGGGCACCGGGGAGCTGTTTTTT. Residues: CASSVGGGTGELFF.

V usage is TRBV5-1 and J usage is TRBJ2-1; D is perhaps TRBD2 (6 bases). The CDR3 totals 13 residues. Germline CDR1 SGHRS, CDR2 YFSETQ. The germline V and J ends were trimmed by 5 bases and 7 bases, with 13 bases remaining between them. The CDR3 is CASSSDYSNEQFF. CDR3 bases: TGCGCCAGCAGTTCGGACTACTCAAATGAGCAGTTCTTC.